This T cell receptor (beta chain) was sequenced in a study of human T cells and chemical hapten exposure. Overall study results and limits: High-frequency TCRs, those above 1 in 1000, stayed the same after DPC sensitization.

Worth noting for this clonotype: What it binds is unknown.

MiXCR, applied by TCRdb to the RACE reads, yields one record per CDR3 protein. The sample carries some 400,000 distinct CDR3 sequences, 4.5% to 6% recorded once. Time point reported: pre-sensitization, week 0. The treatment: therapeutic diphenylcyclopropenone sensitization with weekly scalp DPC. The V end lost 7 bases, the J end lost 0 bases, and 22 bases lay between the germline ends. The CDR3 totals 18 residues. This specimen was whole blood, taken in connection with sensitization to the hapten diphenylcyclopropenone (DPC). The chain combines TRBV12-3 or TRBV12-4 with TRBJ1-5, with D possibly being TRBD1 (5 bases). The receptor comes from a woman aged 50 to 60 with alopecia areata. Some clones in this sample may be carry-over from other donors' samples. Here the CDR3 reads CASTFSSTRQYSNQPQHF. In nucleotides, the CDR3 is TGTGCCAGCACCTTCTCGAGTACCCGACAGTATAGCAATCAGCCCCAGCATTTT.